This TCR beta chain was sequenced in a study of blood T cell repertoires in COVID-19. Study-level background: Spain, Italy and the United States supplied samples that represented acute and convalescent COVID-19. The cDNA or gDNA used as material had been derived from T cells, B-cell-depleted T cells, or PBMCs.

Deletions cut 0 bases from V and 6 bases from J, with 10 bases between. The germline gives CDR1 SGHNT, CDR2 YYREEE (reference sequence). The CDR3 runs 13 residues. Original processing notes: It was from reference gene primer amplification that nucleated cell counts were estimated. The data were produced by immunoSEQ multiplex PCR, yet TCRdb's version contains in-frame clones alone and is incomplete. V and J calls and clone size are as listed in that table; D and trimming were resolved from the DNA. The sample has around 42,000 clones, about 75% seen once. This clone turned up a few times. This receptor was taken from a man between 65 and 85 years old with active or convalescent COVID-19. The chain combines TRBV5-4 with TRBJ2-7; D perhaps matches TRBD2 (5 bases). Sequencing input: peripheral blood. In DNA, the CDR3 is TGTGCCAGCAGCTTGGTGGGCGCGGGCGAGCAGTACTTC. This translates into CASSLVGAGEQYF. Full variable domain (missing parts from reference TRBV5-4 and TRBJ2-7): ETGVTQSPTHLIKTRGQQVTLRCSSQSGHNTVSWYQQALGQGPQFIFQYYREEENGRGNFPPRFSGLQFPNYSSELNVNALELDDSALYLCASSLVGAGEQYFGPGTRLTVT.